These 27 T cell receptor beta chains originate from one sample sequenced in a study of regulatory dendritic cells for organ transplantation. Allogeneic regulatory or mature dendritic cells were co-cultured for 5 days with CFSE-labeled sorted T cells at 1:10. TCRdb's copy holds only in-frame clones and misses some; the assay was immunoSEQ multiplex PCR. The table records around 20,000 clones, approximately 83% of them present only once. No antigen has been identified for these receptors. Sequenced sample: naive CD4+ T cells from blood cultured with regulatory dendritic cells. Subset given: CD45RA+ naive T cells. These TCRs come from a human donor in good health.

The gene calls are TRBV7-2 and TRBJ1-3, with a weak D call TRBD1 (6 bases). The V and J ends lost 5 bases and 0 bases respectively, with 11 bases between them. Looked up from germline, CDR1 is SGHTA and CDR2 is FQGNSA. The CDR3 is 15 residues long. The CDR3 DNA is TGTGCCAGCAGCCTTGACAGGAGCTCTGGAAACACCATATATTTT. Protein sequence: CASSLDRSSGNTIYF.

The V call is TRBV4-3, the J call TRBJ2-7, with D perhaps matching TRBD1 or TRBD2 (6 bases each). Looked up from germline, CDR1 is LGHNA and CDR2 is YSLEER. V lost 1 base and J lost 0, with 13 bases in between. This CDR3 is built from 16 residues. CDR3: CASSQAGAPNSYEQYF. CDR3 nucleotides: TGCGCCAGCAGCCAAGCGGGGGCCCCCAACTCCTACGAGCAGTACTTC.

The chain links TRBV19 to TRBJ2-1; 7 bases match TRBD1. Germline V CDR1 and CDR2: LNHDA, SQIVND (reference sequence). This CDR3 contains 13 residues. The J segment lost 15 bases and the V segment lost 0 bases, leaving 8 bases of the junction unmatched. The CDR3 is CASSIDLGGGGFF. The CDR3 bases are TGTGCCAGTAGTATAGATCTAGGGGGCGGCGGGTTCTTC.

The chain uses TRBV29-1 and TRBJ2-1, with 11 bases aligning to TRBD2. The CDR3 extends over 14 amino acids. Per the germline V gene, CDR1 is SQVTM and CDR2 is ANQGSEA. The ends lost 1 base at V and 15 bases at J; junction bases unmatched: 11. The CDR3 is CSVEARLAGGPAFF. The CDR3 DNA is TGCAGCGTTGAAGCCAGGTTAGCGGGGGGGCCAGCGTTCTTC.

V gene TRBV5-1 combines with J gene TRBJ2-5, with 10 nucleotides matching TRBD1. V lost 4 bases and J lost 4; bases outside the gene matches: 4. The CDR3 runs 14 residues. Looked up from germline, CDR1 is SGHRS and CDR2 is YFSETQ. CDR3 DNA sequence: TGCGCCAGCAGCCGAGACAGGGGGCGAGAGACCCAGTACTTC. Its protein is CASSRDRGRETQYF.

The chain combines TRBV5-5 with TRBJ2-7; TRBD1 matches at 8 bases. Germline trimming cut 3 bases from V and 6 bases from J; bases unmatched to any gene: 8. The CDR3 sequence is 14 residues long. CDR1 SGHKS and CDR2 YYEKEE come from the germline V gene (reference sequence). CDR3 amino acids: CASSWTGSRVEQYF. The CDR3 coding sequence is TGTGCCAGCAGCTGGACAGGGTCCAGGGTCGAGCAGTACTTC.

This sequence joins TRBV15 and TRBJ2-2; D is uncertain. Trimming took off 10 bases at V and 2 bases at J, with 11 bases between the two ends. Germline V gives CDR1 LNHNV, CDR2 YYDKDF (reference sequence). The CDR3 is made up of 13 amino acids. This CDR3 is CASGGTNTGELFF. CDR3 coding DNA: TGTGCCAGCGGCGGAACAAACACCGGGGAGCTGTTTTTT.

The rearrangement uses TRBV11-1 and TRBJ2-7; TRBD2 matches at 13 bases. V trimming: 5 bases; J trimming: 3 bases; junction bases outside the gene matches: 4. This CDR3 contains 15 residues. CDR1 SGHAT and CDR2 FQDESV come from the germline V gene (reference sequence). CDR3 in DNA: TGTGCCAGCAGCACAGGGACTAGCGGGGACTACGAGCAGTACTTC. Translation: CASSTGTSGDYEQYF.

The CDR3 region is CASSVSSMNTEAFF. In nucleotides, the CDR3 is TGTGCCAGCAGCGTATCCAGTATGAACACTGAAGCTTTCTTT. V gene TRBV9 combines with J gene TRBJ1-1; D is undetermined. From germline, CDR1 is SGDLS and CDR2 YYNGEE. V dropped 1 base and J dropped 0 bases, with 7 bases sitting between them. The CDR3 contains 14 residues.

The CDR3 is CASLRTSGGTDTQYF. CDR3 nucleotide sequence: TGTGCCAGTCTTAGGACTAGCGGGGGCACAGATACGCAGTATTTT. This chain connects TRBV19 to TRBJ2-3, with TRBD2 identical over 12 bases. Germline lookup yields CDR1 LNHDA and CDR2 SQIVND (reference sequence). Trimming removed 8 bases from V and 1 base from J; junction bases left unmatched: 4. There are 15 residues in the CDR3.

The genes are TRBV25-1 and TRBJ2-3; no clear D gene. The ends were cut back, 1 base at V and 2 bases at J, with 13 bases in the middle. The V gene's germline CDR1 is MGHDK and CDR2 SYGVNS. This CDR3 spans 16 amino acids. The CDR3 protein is CASSESKVWSTDTQYF. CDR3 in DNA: TGTGCCAGCAGTGAATCGAAGGTTTGGTCCACAGATACGCAGTATTTT.

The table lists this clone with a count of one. The CDR3 protein is CASRPDRVSNQPQHF. In DNA, the CDR3 is TGTGCCAGCAGGCCTGACAGGGTGAGCAATCAGCCCCAGCATTTT. The chain employs TRBV7-8 and TRBJ1-5; 7 bases fit TRBD1. Germline-derived CDR1 and CDR2 are SGHVS and FQNEAQ. Trimming cost V 6 bases and J 1 base; bases outside gene matches: 6. The CDR3 has 15 residues.

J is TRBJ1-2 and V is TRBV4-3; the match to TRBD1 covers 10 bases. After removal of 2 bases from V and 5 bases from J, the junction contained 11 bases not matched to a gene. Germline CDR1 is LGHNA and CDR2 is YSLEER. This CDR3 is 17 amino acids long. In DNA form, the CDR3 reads TGCGCCAGCAGCCAAATTGGGTGGGACAGGGGTCGGTATGGCTACACCTTC. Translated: CASSQIGWDRGRYGYTF.

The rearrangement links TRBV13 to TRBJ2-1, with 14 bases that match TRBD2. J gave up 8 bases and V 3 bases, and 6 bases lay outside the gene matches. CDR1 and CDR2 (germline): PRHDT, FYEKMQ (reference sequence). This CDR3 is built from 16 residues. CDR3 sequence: CASSFPTSGGAHEQFF. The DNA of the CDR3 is TGTGCCAGCAGCTTCCCGACTAGCGGGGGGGCCCATGAGCAGTTCTTC.

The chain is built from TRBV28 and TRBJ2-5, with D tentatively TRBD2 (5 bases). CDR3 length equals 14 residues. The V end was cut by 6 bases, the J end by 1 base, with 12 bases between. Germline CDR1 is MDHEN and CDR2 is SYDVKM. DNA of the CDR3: TGTGCCAGCAGGCCTGGAGGTCCCCAAGAGACCCAGTACTTC. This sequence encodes CASRPGGPQETQYF. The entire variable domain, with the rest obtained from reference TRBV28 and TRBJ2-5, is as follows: DVKVTQSSRYLVKRTGEKVFLECVQDMDHENMFWYRQDPGLGLRLIYFSYDVKMKEKGDIPEGYSVSREKKERFSLILESASTNQTSMYLCASRPGGPQETQYFGPGTRLLVL.

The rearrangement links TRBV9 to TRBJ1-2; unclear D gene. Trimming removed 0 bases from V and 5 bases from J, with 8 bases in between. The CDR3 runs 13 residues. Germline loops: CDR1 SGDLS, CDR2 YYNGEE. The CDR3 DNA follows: TGTGCCAGCAGCGTAGACAGCGGTTATGGCTACACCTTC. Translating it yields CASSVDSGYGYTF.

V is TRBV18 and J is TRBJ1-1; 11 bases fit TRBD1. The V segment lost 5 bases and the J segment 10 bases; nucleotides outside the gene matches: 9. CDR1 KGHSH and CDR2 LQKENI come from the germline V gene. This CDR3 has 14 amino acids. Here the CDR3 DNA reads TGTGCCAGCTCAGAGTTGGGACAGGGGGGCGTAGCTTTCTTT. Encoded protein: CASSELGQGGVAFF.

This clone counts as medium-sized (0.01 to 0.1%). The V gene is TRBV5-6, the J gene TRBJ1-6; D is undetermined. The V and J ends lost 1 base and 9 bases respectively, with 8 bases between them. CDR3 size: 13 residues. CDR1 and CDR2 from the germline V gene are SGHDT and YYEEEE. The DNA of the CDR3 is TGTGCCAGCAGCTTGTTTCTTTCTTCACCCCTCCACTTT. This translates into CASSLFLSSPLHF.

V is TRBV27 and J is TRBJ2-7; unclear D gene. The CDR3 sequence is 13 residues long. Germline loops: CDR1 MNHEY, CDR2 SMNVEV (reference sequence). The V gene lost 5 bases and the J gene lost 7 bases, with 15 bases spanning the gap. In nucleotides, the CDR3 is TGTGCCAGCAGTCCAACCCGCGACCGTGAGCAGTACTTC. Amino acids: CASSPTRDREQYF.

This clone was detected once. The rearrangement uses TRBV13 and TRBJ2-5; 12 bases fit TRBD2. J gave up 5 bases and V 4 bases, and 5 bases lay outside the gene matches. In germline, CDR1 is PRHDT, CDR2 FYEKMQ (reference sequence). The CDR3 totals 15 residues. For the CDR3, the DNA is TGTGCCAGCAGCTCTCGGACTAGCGGGGTTGAGACCCAGTACTTC. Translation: CASSSRTSGVETQYF.

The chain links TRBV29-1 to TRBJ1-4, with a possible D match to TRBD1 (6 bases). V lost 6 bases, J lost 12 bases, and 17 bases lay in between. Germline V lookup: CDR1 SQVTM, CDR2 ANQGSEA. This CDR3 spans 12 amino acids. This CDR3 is CSVATGSWELFF. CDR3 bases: TGCAGCGTAGCGACAGGTTCGTGGGAACTGTTTTTT. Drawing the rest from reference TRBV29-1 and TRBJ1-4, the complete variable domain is SAVISQKPSRDICQRGTSLTIQCQVDSQVTMMFWYRQQPGQSLTLIATANQGSEATYESGFVIDKFPISRPNLTFSTLTVSNMSPEDSSIYLCSVATGSWELFFGSGTQLSVL.

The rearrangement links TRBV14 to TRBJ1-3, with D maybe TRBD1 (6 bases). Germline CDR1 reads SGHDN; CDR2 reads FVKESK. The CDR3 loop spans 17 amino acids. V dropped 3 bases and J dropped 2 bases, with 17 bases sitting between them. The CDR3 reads CASSHTYHTGTGNTIYF. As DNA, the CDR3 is TGTGCCAGCAGCCACACCTACCATACAGGGACTGGAAACACCATATATTTT.

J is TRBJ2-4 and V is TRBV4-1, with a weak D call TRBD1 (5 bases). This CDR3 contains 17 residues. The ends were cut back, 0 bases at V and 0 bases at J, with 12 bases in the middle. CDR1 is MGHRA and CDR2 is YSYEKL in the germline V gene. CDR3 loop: CASSQDKGRGAKNIQYF. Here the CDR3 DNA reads TGCGCCAGCAGCCAAGATAAGGGAAGGGGAGCCAAAAACATTCAGTACTTC.

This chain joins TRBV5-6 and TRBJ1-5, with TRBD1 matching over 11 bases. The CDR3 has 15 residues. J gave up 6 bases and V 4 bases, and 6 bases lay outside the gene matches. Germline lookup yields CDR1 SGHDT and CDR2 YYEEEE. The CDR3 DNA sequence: TGTGCCAGCAGCAGAGGGACAGGGGGTGTTCAGCCCCAGCATTTT. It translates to CASSRGTGGVQPQHF.

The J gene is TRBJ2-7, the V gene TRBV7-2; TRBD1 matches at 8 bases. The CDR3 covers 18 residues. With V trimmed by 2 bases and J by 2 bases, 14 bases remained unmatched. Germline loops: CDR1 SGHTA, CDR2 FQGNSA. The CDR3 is CASSLPALGQGNPYEQYF. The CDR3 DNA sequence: TGTGCCAGCAGCTTACCCGCCCTCGGACAGGGTAATCCCTACGAGCAGTACTTC.

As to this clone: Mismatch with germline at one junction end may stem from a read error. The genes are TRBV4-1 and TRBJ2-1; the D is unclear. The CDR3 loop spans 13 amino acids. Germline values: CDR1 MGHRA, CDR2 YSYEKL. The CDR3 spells CVSSLYPGNEQFF. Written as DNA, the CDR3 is TGCGTCAGCAGTCTGTACCCCGGCAATGAGCAGTTCTTC.

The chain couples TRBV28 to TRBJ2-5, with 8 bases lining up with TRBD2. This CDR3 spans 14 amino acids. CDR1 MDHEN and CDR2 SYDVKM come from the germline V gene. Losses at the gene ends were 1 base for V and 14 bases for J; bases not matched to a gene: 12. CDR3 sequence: CASSLFQTSAHSYF. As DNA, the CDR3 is TGTGCCAGCAGTTTATTCCAGACTAGCGCCCACAGCTACTTC.